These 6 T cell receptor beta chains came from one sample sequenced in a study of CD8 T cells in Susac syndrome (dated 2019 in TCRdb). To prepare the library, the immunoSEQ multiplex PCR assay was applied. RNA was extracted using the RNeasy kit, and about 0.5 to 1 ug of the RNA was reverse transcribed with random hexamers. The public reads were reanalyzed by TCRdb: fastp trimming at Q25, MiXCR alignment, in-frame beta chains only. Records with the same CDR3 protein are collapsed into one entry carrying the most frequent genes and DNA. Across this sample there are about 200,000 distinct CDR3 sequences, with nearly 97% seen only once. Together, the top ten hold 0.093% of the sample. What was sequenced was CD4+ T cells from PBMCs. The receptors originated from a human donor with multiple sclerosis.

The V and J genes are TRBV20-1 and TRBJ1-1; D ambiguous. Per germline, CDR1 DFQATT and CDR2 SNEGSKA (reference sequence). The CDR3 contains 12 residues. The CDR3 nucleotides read TGCACCAGTCTTCGGGGTAGCACTGAAGCTTTCTTT. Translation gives CTSLRGSTEAFF.

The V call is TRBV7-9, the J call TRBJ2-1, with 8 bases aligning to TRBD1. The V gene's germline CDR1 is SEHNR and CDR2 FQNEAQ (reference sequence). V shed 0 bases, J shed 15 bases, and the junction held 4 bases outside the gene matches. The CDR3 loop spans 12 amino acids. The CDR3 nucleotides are TGTGCCAGCAGCTTAGCTGGGACAGGCATGTTCTTC. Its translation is CASSLAGTGMFF.

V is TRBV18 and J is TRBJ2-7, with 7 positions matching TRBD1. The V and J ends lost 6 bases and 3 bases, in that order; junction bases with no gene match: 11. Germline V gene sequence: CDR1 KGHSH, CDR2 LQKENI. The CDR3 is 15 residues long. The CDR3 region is CASSRSGTEFYEQYF. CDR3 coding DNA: TGTGCCAGCTCCCGATCCGGGACAGAGTTCTACGAGCAGTACTTC.

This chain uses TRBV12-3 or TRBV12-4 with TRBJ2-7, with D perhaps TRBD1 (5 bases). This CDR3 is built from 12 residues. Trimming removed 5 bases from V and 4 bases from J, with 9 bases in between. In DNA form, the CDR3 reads TGTGCCAGCAGTCCGACAGAATACGAGCAGTACTTC. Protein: CASSPTEYEQYF.

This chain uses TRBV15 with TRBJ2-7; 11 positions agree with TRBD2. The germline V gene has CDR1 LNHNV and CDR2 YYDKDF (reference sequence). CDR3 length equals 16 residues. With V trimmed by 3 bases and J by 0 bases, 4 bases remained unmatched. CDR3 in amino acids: CATSSVTSGGSYEQYF. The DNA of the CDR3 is TGTGCCACCAGCAGTGTCACTAGCGGGGGCTCCTACGAGCAGTACTTC.

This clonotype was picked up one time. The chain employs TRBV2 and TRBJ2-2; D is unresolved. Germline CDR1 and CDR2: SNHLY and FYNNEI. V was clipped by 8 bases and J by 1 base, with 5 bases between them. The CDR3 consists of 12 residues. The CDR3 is CASAGNTGELFF. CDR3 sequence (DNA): TGTGCCAGCGCAGGGAACACCGGGGAGCTGTTTTTT.